The source of this TCR beta chain is a study of T cell responses to AZD1222 COVID-19 vaccine. Findings and limits, study-wide: Targets within unmutated variant regions were reportedly found for nearly half of spike-specific TCRs. It was only after the peak T cell response that any repertoires were sampled.

As regards this clone: The antigen remains undetermined.

Measured with immunoSEQ multiplex PCR; TCRdb has only the in-frame clones, and not every one. In the table there are 150,000 to 200,000 clones, approximately 95% of which are singletons. CDR1 is MNHEY and CDR2 is SVGAGI in the germline V gene. The V end lost 2 bases, the J end lost 1 base, and 9 bases lay between the germline ends. This CDR3 comprises 16 residues. The sequence derives from an adult in good health. The V and J genes are TRBV6-5 and TRBJ2-6; weak D call: TRBD1 (5 bases). The sample in question was peripheral blood, obtained on day 0 of AZD1222 vaccination. In nucleotides, the CDR3 is TGTGCCAGCAGTTACAGCGCAGGGTCTGGGGCCAACGTCCTGACTTTC. This codes for CASSYSAGSGANVLTF.